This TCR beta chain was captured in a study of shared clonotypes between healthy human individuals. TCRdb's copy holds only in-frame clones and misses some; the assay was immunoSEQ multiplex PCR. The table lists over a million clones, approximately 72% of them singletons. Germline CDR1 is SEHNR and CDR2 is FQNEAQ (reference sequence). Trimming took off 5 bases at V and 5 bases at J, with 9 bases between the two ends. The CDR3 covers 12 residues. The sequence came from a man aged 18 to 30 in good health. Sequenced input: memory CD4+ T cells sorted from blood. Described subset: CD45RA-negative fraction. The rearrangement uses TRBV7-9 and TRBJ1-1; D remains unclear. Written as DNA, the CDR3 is TGTGCCAGCAGCGGTGTGGGGACTGAAGCTTTCTTT. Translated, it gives CASSGVGTEAFF.